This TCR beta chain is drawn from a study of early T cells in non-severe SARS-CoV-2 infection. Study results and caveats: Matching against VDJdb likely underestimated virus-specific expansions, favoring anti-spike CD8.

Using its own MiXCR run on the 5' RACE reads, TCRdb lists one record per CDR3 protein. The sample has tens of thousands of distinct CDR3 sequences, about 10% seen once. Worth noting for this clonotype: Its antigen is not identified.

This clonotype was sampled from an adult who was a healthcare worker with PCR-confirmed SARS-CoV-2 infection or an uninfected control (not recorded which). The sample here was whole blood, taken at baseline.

The DNA for the CDR3 is TGTGCCAGCCGCCCCTCCGGGACCCTTAATGAAAAACTGTTTTTT. Translation gives CASRPSGTLNEKLFF. The chain employs TRBV27 and TRBJ1-4, with a tentative D call TRBD1 (5 bases). The CDR3 totals 15 residues. The ends were cut back, 8 bases at V and 4 bases at J, with 17 bases in the middle. CDR1 is MNHEY and CDR2 is SMNVEV in the germline V gene (reference sequence).